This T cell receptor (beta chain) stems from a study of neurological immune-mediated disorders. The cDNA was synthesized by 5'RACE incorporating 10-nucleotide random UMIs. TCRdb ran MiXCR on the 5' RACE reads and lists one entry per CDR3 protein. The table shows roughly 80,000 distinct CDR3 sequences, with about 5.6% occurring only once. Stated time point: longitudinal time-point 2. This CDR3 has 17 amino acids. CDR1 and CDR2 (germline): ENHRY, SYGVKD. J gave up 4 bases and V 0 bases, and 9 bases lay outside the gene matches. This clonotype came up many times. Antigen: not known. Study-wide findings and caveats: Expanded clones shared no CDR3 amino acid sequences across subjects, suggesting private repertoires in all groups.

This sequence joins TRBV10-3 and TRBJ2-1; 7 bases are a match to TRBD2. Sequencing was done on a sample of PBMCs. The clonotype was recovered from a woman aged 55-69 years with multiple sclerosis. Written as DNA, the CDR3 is TGTGCCATCAGTGAGTCGTCCCGGACTAGACTATACAATGAGCAGTTCTTC. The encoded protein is CAISESSRTRLYNEQFF.